Following are 11 T cell receptor beta chains from one sample sequenced in a study of PD-L1 blockade in urothelial cancer. Using immunoSEQ multiplex PCR, the repertoire was profiled, and TCRdb retains in-frame clones only, with some absent. The data hold more than 50,000 clones, with about four fifths observed a single time. Sequencing was performed on PBMCs, taken around atezolizumab (anti-PD-L1) treatment. These TCRs come from a man in his 70s with urothelial cancer.

The chain has TRBV30 and TRBJ1-2; 11 nucleotides match TRBD1. The J segment lost 4 bases and the V segment lost 4 bases, leaving 14 bases of the junction unmatched. Germline V lookup: CDR1 GTSNPN, CDR2 SVGIG (reference sequence). CDR3 size: 17 residues. CDR3 region: CAWIQWTGGHLGYGYTF. Here the CDR3 DNA reads TGTGCCTGGATCCAGTGGACAGGGGGCCACCTTGGCTATGGCTACACCTTC.

The chain combines TRBV30 with TRBJ2-5; 7 bases match TRBD1. CDR3 length: 14 amino acids. V gave up 2 bases and J gave up 3 bases; unmatched junction bases: 6. Germline loops: CDR1 GTSNPN, CDR2 SVGIG (reference sequence). The CDR3 region is CAWSPSGTEETQYF. In nucleotides, the CDR3 is TGTGCCTGGAGTCCTAGTGGGACAGAAGAGACCCAGTACTTC.

V is TRBV4-1 and J is TRBJ2-7, with 7 nucleotides matching TRBD2. Germline loops: CDR1 MGHRA, CDR2 YSYEKL. The CDR3 spans 15 residues. The ends lost 0 bases at V and 1 base at J; junction bases unmatched: 3. The CDR3 DNA follows: TGCGCCAGCAGCCAAGAACTAGCGCCTTCCTACGAGCAGTACTTC. As protein: CASSQELAPSYEQYF.

The chain has TRBV28 and TRBJ1-2; maybe TRBD1 (6 bases). The germline V gene has CDR1 MDHEN and CDR2 SYDVKM. The CDR3 spans 13 residues. The ends were cut back, 8 bases at V and 1 base at J, with 11 bases in the middle. The CDR3 is CASEDRSNYGYTF. In nucleotides, the CDR3 is TGTGCCAGCGAAGACAGGAGTAACTATGGCTACACCTTC.

This chain uses TRBV2 with TRBJ2-7; 16 bases line up with TRBD2. Per the germline V gene, CDR1 is SNHLY and CDR2 is FYNNEI. This CDR3 has 16 residues. V lost 9 bases, J lost 7 bases, and 12 bases stayed unmatched. DNA of the CDR3: TGTGCCAGTCTCCCGGGACTAGCGGGAGGGCCGGTTGAGCAGTACTTC. This codes for CASLPGLAGGPVEQYF.

As concerns this clone: One end of the junction varies from germline; a read error may be responsible. The chain carries TRBV2 and TRBJ1-1; TRBD1 agrees at 8 bases. CDR3 length equals 15 residues. Germline loops: CDR1 SNHLY, CDR2 FYNNEI. CDR3 region: CASGETGVTNTEAFF. CDR3 nucleotides: TGTGCCAGCGGTGAGACAGGGGTAACAAACACTGAAGCTTTCTTT. The full variable domain, in which reference TRBV2 and TRBJ1-1 provide the parts outside the CDR3, is EPEVTQTPSHQVTQMGQEVILRCVPISNHLYFYWYRQILGQKVEFLVSFYNNEISEKSEIFDDQFSVERPDGSNFTLKIRSTKLEDSAMYFCASGETGVTNTEAFFGQGTRLTVV.

The chain uses TRBV5-4 and TRBJ1-4, with TRBD1 matching 8 bases. The V gene's germline CDR1 is SGHNT and CDR2 YYREEE (reference sequence). The V and J ends lost 0 bases and 5 bases, in that order; junction bases with no gene match: 3. This CDR3 contains 15 residues. The CDR3 region is CASSLGTGRNEKLFF. CDR3 DNA: TGTGCCAGCAGCTTGGGGACAGGGAGGAATGAAAAACTGTTTTTT. The variable domain in full, completed from reference TRBV5-4 and TRBJ1-4, reads ETGVTQSPTHLIKTRGQQVTLRCSSQSGHNTVSWYQQALGQGPQFIFQYYREEENGRGNFPPRFSGLQFPNYSSELNVNALELDDSALYLCASSLGTGRNEKLFFGSGTQLSVL.

The chain is built from TRBV7-2 and TRBJ2-1; the match to TRBD2 covers 10 bases. The V gene end was trimmed by 4 bases and the J gene end by 7 bases; junction bases not matched to a gene: 7. CDR1 and CDR2 (germline): SGHTA, FQGNSA. The CDR3 has 15 residues. The CDR3 is CASSSSSGSRNEQFF. In DNA form, the CDR3 reads TGTGCCAGCAGCTCCTCTAGCGGGAGCAGGAATGAGCAGTTCTTC.

CDR3 amino acids: CASTVSGLQETQYF. As DNA, the CDR3 is TGTGCCAGCACCGTTAGCGGACTCCAAGAGACCCAGTACTTC. V and J are TRBV7-9 and TRBJ2-5; weak D call: TRBD2 (6 bases). Germline-derived CDR1 and CDR2 are SEHNR and FQNEAQ (reference sequence). V was shortened by 7 bases and J by 1 base, with 13 bases between the two germline ends. The length of the CDR3 is 14 residues.

This sequence joins TRBV5-1 and TRBJ2-2; D gene ambiguous. Germline lookup yields CDR1 SGHRS and CDR2 YFSETQ. The CDR3 length is 17 residues. The V and J ends lost 4 bases and 1 base respectively, with 17 bases between them. In DNA, the CDR3 is TGCGCCAGCAGCCCCGAACCGGAGACCTGGAACACCGGGGAGCTGTTTTTT. The encoded protein is CASSPEPETWNTGELFF.

The chain combines TRBV29-1 with TRBJ2-3; 10 bases fit TRBD2. V shed 4 bases and J 2 bases; nucleotides not matched to a gene: 3. The CDR3 covers 14 residues. The germline gives CDR1 SQVTM, CDR2 ANQGSEA. The CDR3 reads CSVASGRPTDTQYF. The CDR3 region has the DNA TGCAGCGTTGCTAGCGGGAGACCCACAGATACGCAGTATTTT.